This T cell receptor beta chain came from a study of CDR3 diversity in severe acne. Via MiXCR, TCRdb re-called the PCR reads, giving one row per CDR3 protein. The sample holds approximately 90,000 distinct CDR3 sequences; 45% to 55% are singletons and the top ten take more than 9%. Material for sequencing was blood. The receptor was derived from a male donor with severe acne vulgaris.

CDR3 bases: TGTGCCAGCAGCCCTAGCGGACTAAGCTCCTATGAGCAGTTCTTC. It encodes CASSPSGLSSYEQFF. The chain links TRBV7-2 to TRBJ2-1, with 7 bases that match TRBD2. CDR1 is SGHTA, CDR2 FQGNSA, per germline. The CDR3 is made up of 15 amino acids. The V gene end was trimmed by 5 bases and the J gene end by 8 bases; junction bases not matched to a gene: 12. Full variable domain (outside the CDR3, taken from reference TRBV7-2 and TRBJ2-1): GAGVSQSPSNKVTEKGKDVELRCDPISGHTALYWYRQSLGQGLEFLIYFQGNSAPDKSGLPSDRFSAERTGGSVSTLTIQRTQQEDSAVYLCASSPSGLSSYEQFFGPGTRLTVL.